A single sample gave rise to the 7 T cell receptor beta chains below, sequenced in a study of early T cells in non-severe SARS-CoV-2 infection. TCRdb processed the 5' RACE reads anew with MiXCR; each CDR3 protein has one entry. The sample yields tens of thousands of distinct CDR3 sequences, 8.7% seen once. This specimen consisted of whole blood, obtained at baseline. These receptors were obtained from an adult who was a healthcare worker with PCR-confirmed SARS-CoV-2 infection or an uninfected control (not recorded which).

V gene TRBV6-6 combines with J gene TRBJ1-5; TRBD1 matches at 7 bases. CDR1 and CDR2 (germline): MNHNY, SVGAGI (reference sequence). The CDR3 is made up of 15 amino acids. J was trimmed by 1 base and V by 5 bases; bases with no gene match: 5. CDR3 protein: CASSKGQHSNQPQHF. DNA of the CDR3: TGTGCCAGCAGTAAGGGACAGCACAGCAATCAGCCCCAGCATTTT.

In this sample, this clonotype turned up a few times. V and J are TRBV12-2 and TRBJ1-2; the DNA was not used to check the table's D call, TRBD1. TRBV12-2 is labeled a pseudogene. The length of the CDR3 is 19 residues. The CDR3: CASRPITYQTVTLNYGYTF. The CDR3 DNA reads TGTGCAAGTCGCCCGATTACTTACCAGACAGTTACTCTTAACTATGGCTACACCTTC.

About this clonotype: This clone may be a read error of a much larger clone one base away. CDR3 loop: CASRAGTRREKLLF. CDR3 DNA: TGTGCCAGCAGGGCCGGGACCCGAAGGGAAAAACTGTTATTT. The J gene is TRBJ1-4, the V gene TRBV6-1; perhaps TRBD1 as D (5 bases). Per the germline V gene, CDR1 is MNHNS and CDR2 is SASEGT. The CDR3 covers 14 residues.

This clonotype turned up a few times. This rearrangement joins TRBV25-1 to TRBJ2-1; TRBD1 matches 8 bases. Germline V gene data show CDR1 as MGHDK and CDR2 as SYGVNS. The CDR3 covers 15 residues. Trimming at V came to 2 bases and at J to 6 bases, leaving 6 bases not matched to a gene. The CDR3 reads CASSEIQGVSNEQFF. The CDR3 DNA reads as TGTGCCAGCAGTGAAATACAGGGGGTAAGCAATGAGCAGTTCTTC.

This clonotype was counted at least ten times. This rearrangement joins TRBV7-9 to TRBJ2-7, with D hard to call. The CDR3 is 11 residues long. Germline-derived CDR1 and CDR2 are SEHNR and FQNEAQ (reference sequence). The V end lost 6 bases, the J end lost 7 bases, and 10 bases lay between the germline ends. Here the CDR3 DNA reads TGTGCCAGCAGTCCGGAAGTTGAGCAGTACTTC. Encoded protein: CASSPEVEQYF.

In its sample, this clonotype was seen many times. The V and J genes are TRBV5-6 and TRBJ2-4; the D gene could be TRBD1 or TRBD2 (5 bases each). Trimming shortened V by 4 bases and J by 9 bases, and 20 bases separated the two germline ends. The CDR3 totals 15 residues. Germline assignment: CDR1 SGHDT and CDR2 YYEEEE. The CDR3 loop reads CASSAYGTPGGIQYF. The CDR3 DNA reads as TGTGCCAGCAGCGCCTACGGGACGCCCGGCGGCATTCAGTACTTC.

This clonotype was observed many times. V gene TRBV6-6 combines with J gene TRBJ2-5, with 8 positions matching TRBD1. Germline V gives CDR1 MNHNY, CDR2 SVGAGI (reference sequence). V lost 5 bases, J lost 3 bases, and 2 bases stayed unmatched. The CDR3 loop spans 13 amino acids. The CDR3 DNA reads as TGTGCCAGCAGTACAGGGGGAGAAGAGACCCAGTACTTC. Translating gives CASSTGGEETQYF.